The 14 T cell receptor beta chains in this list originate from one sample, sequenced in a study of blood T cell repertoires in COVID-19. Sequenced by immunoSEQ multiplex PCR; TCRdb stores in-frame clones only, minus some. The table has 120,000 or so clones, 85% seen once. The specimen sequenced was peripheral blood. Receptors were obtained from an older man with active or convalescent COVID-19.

The CDR3 region is CASSLGALNEKLFF. For the CDR3, the DNA is TGCGCCAGCAGCTTGGGTGCGCTCAATGAAAAACTGTTTTTT. The genes are TRBV5-1 and TRBJ1-4; D is unresolved. Trimming pared 0 bases from V and 5 bases from J, leaving 8 bases between. The CDR3 has 14 residues. CDR1 is SGHRS and CDR2 is YFSETQ in the germline V gene.

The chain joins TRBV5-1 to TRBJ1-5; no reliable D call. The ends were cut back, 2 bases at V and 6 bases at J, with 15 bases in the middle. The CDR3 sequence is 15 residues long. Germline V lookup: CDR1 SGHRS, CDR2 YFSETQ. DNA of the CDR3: TGCGCCAGCAGCTTCAATGCAGCGTCGGGTCAGCCCCAGCATTTT. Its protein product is CASSFNAASGQPQHF. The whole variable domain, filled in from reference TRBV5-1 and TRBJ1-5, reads KAGVTQTPRYLIKTRGQQVTLSCSPISGHRSVSWYQQTPGQGLQFLFEYFSETQRNKGNFPGRFSGRQFSNSRSEMNVSTLELGDSALYLCASSFNAASGQPQHFGDGTRLSIL.

The CDR3 DNA is TGCAGCGTTGAGTCGGGGGGCAATCAGCCCCAGCATTTT. It translates to CSVESGGNQPQHF. The chain uses TRBV29-1 and TRBJ1-5, with D perhaps TRBD1 (5 bases). V gave up 3 bases and J gave up 2 bases, with 8 bases separating them. Per the germline V gene, CDR1 is SQVTM and CDR2 is ANQGSEA. The CDR3 has 13 residues.

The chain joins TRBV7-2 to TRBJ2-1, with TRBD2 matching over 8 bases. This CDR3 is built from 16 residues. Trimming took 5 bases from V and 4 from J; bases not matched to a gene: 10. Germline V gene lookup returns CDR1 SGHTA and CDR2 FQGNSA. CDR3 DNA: TGTGCCAGCAGCATACTAGCGGAGTCCCGATACAATGAGCAGTTCTTC. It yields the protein CASSILAESRYNEQFF.

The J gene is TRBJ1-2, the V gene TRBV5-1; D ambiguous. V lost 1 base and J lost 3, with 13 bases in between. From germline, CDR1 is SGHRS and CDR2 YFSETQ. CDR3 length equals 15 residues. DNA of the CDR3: TGCGCCAGCAGCTTGAGAGGGAGGGTCGACTATGGCTACACCTTC. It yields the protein CASSLRGRVDYGYTF. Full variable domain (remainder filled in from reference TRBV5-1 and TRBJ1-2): KAGVTQTPRYLIKTRGQQVTLSCSPISGHRSVSWYQQTPGQGLQFLFEYFSETQRNKGNFPGRFSGRQFSNSRSEMNVSTLELGDSALYLCASSLRGRVDYGYTFGSGTRLTVV.

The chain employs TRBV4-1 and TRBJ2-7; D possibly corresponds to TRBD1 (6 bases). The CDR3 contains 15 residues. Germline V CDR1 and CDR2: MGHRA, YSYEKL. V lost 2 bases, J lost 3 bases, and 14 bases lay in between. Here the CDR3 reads CASSQRTEIDYEQYF. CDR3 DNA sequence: TGCGCCAGCAGCCAACGGACAGAAATAGACTACGAGCAGTACTTC.

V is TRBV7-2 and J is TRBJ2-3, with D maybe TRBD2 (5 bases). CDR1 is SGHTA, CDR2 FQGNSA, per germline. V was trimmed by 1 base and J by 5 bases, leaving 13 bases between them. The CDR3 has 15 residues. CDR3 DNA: TGTGCCAGCAGCTTAGGGACTTACCACGGAGATACGCAGTATTTT. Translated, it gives CASSLGTYHGDTQYF.

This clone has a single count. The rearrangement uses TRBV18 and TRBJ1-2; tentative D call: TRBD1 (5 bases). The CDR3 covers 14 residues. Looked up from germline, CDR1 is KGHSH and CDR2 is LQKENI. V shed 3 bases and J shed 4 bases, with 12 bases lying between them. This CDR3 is CASSPREGSYGYTF. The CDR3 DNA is TGTGCCAGCTCACCCAGGGAAGGTAGCTATGGCTACACCTTC.

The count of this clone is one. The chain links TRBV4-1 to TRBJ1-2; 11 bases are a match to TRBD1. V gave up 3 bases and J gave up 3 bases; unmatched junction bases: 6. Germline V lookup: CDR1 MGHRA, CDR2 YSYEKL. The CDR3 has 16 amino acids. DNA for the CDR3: TGCGCCAGCAGCCACCCCTGGGACAGGGGGGACTATGGCTACACCTTC. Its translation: CASSHPWDRGDYGYTF.

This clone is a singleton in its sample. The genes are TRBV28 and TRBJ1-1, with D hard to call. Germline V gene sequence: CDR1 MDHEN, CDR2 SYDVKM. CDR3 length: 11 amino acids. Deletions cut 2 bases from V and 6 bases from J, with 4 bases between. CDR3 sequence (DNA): TGTGCCAGCAGTTTAGAGTCTGAAGCTTTCTTT. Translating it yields CASSLESEAFF.

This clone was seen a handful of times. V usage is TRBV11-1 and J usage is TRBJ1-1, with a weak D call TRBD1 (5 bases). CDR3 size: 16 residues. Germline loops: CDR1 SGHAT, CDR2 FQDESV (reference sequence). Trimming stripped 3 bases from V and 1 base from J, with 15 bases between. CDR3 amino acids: CASSFETAPSNTEAFF. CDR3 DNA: TGTGCCAGCAGCTTCGAGACAGCCCCCTCGAACACTGAAGCTTTCTTT.

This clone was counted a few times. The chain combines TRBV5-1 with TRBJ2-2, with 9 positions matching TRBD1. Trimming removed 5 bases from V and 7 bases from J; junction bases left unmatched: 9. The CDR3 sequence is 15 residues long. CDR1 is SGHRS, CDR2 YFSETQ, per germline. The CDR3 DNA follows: TGCGCCAGCAGATACACAGGGGGCGCCGACGGGGAGCTGTTTTTT. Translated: CASRYTGGADGELFF.

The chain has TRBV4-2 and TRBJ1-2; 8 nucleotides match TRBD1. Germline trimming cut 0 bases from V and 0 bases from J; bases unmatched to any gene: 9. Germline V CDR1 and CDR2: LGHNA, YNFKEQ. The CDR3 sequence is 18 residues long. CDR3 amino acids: CASSQEPPGQVANYGYTF. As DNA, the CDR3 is TGTGCCAGCAGCCAAGAGCCCCCGGGACAGGTTGCTAACTATGGCTACACCTTC.

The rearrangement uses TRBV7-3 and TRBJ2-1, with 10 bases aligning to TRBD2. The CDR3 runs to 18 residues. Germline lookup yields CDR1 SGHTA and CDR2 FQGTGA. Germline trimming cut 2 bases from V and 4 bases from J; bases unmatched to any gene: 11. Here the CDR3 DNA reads TGTGCCAGCAGCTTATTTTTTAGGTCTAGCGGGAGTTACAATGAGCAGTTCTTC. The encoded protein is CASSLFFRSSGSYNEQFF.